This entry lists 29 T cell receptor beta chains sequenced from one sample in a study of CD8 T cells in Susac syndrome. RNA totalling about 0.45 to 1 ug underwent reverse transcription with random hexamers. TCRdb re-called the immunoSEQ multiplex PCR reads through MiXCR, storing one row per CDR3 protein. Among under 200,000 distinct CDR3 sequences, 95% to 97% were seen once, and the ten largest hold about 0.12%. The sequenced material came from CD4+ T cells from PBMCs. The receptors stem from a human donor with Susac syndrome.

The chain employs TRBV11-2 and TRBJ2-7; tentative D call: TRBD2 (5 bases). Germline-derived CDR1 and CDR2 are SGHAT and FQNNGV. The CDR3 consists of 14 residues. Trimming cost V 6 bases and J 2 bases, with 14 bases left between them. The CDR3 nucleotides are TGTGCCAGCAGTCCCCAGTTGGAGGCCTACGAGCAGTACGTC. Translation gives CASSPQLEAYEQYV.

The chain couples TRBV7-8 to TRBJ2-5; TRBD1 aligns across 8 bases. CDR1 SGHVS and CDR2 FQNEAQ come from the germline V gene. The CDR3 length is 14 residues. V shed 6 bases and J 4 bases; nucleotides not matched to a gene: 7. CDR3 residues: CASRGTGPAETQYF. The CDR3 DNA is TGTGCCAGCAGAGGGACAGGCCCAGCAGAGACCCAGTACTTC.

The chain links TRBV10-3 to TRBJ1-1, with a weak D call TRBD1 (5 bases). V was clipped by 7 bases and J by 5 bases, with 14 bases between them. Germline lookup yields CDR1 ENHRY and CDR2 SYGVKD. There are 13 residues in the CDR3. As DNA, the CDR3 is TGTGCCATCACCGTTGAGGGGCAAACTGAAGCTTTCTTT. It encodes CAITVEGQTEAFF.

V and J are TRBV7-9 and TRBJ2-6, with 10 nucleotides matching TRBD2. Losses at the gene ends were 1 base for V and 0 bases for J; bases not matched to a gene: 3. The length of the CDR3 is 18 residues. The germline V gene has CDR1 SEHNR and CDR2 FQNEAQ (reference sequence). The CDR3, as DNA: TGTGCCAGCAGCTTAGGGACTAGCGGACCCTCTGGGGCCAACGTCCTGACTTTC. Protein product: CASSLGTSGPSGANVLTF.

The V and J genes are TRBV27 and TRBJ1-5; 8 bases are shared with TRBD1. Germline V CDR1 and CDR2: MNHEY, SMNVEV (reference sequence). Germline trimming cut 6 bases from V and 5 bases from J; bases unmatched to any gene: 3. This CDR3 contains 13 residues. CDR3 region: CASSRGLDQPQHF. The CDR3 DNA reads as TGTGCCAGCAGCAGGGGGCTTGATCAGCCCCAGCATTTT.

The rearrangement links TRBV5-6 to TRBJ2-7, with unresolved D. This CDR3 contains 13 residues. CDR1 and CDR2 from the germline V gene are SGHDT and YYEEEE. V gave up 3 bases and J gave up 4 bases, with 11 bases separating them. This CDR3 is CASSSTGRYEQYF. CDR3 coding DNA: TGTGCCAGCAGCTCGACCGGCCGGTACGAGCAGTACTTC.

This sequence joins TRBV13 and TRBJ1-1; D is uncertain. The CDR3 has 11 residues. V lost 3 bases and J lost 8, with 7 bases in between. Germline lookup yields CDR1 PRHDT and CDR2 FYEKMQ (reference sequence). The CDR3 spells CASSFNREAFF. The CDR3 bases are TGTGCCAGCAGCTTCAATCGGGAAGCTTTCTTT.

CDR3 residues: CASSRGQEDTQYF. CDR3 sequence (DNA): TGTGCCAGCAGCCGCGGACAGGAAGATACGCAGTATTTT. The rearrangement joins TRBV7-8 to TRBJ2-3; 7 bases map to TRBD1. J lost 5 bases, V lost 5 bases, and 4 bases had no gene match. The CDR3 has 13 amino acids. Germline assignment: CDR1 SGHVS and CDR2 FQNEAQ.

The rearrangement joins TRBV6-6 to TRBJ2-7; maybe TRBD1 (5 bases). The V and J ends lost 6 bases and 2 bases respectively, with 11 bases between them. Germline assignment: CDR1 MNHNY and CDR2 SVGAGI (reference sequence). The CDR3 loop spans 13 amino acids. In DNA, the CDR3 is TGTGCCAGCAGCCGACAGCGAACCTACGAGCAGTACGTC. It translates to CASSRQRTYEQYV.

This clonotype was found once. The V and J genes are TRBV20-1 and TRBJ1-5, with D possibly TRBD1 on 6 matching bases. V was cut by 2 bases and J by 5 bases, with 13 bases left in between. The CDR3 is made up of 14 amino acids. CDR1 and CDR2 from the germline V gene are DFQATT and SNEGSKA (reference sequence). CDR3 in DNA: TGCAGTGCTAGAAGGGGGGCGAGTTATCAGCCCCAGCATTTT. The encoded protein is CSARRGASYQPQHF.

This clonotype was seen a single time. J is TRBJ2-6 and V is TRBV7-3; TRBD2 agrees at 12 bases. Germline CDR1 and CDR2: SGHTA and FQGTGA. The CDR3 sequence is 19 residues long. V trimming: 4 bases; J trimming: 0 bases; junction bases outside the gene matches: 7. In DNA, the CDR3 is TGTGCCAGCAGCTCCACTAGCGGGAGGTCCCTCTCTGGGGCCAACGTCCTGACTTTC. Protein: CASSSTSGRSLSGANVLTF.

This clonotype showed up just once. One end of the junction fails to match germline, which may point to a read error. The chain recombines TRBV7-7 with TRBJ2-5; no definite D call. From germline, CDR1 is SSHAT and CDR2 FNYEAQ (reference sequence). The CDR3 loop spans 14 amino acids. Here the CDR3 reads CASSLGVDSETQYF. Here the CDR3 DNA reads TGTGCTAGCAGCTTGGGTGTGGATTCGGAGACCCAGTACTTC. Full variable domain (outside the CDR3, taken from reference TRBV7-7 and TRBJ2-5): GAGVSQSPRYKVTKRGQDVTLRCDPISSHATLYWYQQALGQGPEFLTYFNYEAQPDKSGLPSDRFSAERPEGSISTLTIQRTEQRDSAMYRCASSLGVDSETQYFGPGTRLLVL.

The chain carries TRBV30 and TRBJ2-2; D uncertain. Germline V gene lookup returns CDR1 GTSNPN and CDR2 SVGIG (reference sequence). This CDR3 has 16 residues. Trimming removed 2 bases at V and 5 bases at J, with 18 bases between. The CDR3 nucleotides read TGTGCCTGGAGTTTAGGTCGTTCTAACCCAACCGGGGAGCTGTTTTTT. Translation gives CAWSLGRSNPTGELFF.

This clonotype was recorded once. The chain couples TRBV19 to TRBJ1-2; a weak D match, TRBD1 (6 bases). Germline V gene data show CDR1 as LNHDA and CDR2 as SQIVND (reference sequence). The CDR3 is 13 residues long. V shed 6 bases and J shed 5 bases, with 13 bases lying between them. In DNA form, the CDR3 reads TGTGCCAGTAGCCCCACAGGGAGTTATGGCTACACCTTC. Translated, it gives CASSPTGSYGYTF.

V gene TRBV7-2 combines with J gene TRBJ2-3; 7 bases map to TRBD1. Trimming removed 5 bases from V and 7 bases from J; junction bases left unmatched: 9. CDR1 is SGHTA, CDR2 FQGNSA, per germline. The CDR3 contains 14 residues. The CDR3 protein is CASSPRQGPYTQYF. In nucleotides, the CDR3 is TGTGCCAGCAGCCCTCGACAGGGACCTTATACGCAGTATTTT.

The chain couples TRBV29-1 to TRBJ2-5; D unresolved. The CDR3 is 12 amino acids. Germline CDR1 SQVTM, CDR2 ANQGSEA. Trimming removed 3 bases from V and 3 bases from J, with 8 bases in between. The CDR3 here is CSVDYIEETQYF. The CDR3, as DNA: TGCAGCGTTGATTACATTGAAGAGACCCAGTACTTC.

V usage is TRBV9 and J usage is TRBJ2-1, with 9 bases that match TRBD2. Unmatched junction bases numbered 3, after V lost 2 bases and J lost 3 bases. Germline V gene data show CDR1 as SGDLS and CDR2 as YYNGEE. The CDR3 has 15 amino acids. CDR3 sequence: CASSVQAGGYNEQFF. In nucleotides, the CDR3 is TGTGCCAGCAGCGTCCAAGCGGGAGGCTACAATGAGCAGTTCTTC. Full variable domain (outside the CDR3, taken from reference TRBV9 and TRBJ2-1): DSGVTQTPKHLITATGQRVTLRCSPRSGDLSVYWYQQSLDQGLQFLIQYYNGEERAKGNILERFSAQQFPDLHSELNLSSLELGDSALYFCASSVQAGGYNEQFFGPGTRLTVL.

The CDR3 DNA sequence: TGTGCCAGCAAGGGACTAGCGGGAGGGCGTACCTACAATGAGCAGTTCTTC. Protein product: CASKGLAGGRTYNEQFF. The V and J genes are TRBV12-3 or TRBV12-4 and TRBJ2-1; 16 positions agree with TRBD2. This CDR3 is built from 17 residues. V lost 7 bases and J lost 2; bases outside the gene matches: 5.

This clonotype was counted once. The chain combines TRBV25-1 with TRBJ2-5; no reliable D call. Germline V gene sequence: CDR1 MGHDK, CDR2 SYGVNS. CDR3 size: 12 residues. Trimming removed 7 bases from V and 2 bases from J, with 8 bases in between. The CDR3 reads CASMGIQETQYF. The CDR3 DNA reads TGTGCCAGCATGGGGATACAAGAGACCCAGTACTTC.

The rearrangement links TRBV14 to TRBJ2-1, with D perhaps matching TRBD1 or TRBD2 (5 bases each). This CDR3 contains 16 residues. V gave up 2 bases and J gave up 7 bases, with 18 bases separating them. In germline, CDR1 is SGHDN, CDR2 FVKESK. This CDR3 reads CASSQFQLGDQNEQFF. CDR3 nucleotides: TGTGCCAGCAGCCAATTCCAGTTGGGGGATCAGAATGAGCAGTTCTTC.

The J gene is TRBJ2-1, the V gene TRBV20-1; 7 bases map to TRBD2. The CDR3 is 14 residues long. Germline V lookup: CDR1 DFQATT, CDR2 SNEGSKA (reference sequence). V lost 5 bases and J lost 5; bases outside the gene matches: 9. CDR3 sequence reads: CSASPGLHHNEQFF. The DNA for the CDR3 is TGCAGTGCTTCCCCGGGACTACACCACAATGAGCAGTTCTTC.

The chain's CDR3 is CASSLGQVTMNTEAFF. The CDR3 coding sequence is TGCGCCAGCAGCTTGGGTCAGGTTACGATGAACACTGAAGCTTTCTTT. The chain joins TRBV5-1 to TRBJ1-1; D not resolved. The V gene's germline CDR1 is SGHRS and CDR2 YFSETQ. The CDR3 extends over 16 amino acids. V was clipped by 0 bases and J by 0 bases, with 12 bases between them. The full variable domain, its missing parts supplied by reference TRBV5-1 and TRBJ1-1, is KAGVTQTPRYLIKTRGQQVTLSCSPISGHRSVSWYQQTPGQGLQFLFEYFSETQRNKGNFPGRFSGRQFSNSRSEMNVSTLELGDSALYLCASSLGQVTMNTEAFFGQGTRLTVV.

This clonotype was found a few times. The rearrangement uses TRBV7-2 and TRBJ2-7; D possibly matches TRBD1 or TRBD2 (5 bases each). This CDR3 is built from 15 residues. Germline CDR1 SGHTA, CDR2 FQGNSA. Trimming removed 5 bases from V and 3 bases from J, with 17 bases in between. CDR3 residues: CASSQGDGSYYEQYF. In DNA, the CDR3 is TGTGCCAGCAGCCAAGGGGACGGATCCTACTACGAGCAGTACTTC.

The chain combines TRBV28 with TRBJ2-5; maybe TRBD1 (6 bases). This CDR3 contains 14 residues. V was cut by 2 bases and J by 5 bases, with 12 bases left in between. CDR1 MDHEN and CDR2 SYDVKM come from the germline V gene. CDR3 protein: CASSLPTGWETQYF. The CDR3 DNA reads TGTGCCAGCAGTTTACCCACAGGGTGGGAGACCCAGTACTTC.

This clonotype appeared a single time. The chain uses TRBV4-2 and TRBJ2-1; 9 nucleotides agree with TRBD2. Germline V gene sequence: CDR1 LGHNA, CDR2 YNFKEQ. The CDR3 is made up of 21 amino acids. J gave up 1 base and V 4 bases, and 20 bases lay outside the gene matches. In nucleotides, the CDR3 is TGTGCCAGCAGCCCACACGTCCCGCCAGCGGGAGGTTCCAGGTCCTACAATGAGCAGTTCTTC. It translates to CASSPHVPPAGGSRSYNEQFF.

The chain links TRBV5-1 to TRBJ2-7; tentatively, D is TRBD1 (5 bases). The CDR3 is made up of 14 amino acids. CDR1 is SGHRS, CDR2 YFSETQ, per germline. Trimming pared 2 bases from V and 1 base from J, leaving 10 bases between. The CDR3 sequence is CASSFSDSSYEQYF. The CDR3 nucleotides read TGCGCCAGCAGCTTCAGTGACAGTTCCTACGAGCAGTACTTC.

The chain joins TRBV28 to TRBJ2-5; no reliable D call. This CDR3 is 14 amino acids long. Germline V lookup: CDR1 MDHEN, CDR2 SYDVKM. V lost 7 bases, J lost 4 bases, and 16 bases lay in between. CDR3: CASKQRQSGETQYF. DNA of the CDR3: TGTGCCAGCAAACAGCGCCAGTCCGGAGAGACCCAGTACTTC.

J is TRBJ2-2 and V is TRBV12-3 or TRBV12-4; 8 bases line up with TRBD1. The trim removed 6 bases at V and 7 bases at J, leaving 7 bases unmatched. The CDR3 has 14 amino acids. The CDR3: CASSRTGLFGELFF. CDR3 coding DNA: TGTGCCAGCAGCCGGACAGGGTTATTCGGGGAGCTGTTTTTT.

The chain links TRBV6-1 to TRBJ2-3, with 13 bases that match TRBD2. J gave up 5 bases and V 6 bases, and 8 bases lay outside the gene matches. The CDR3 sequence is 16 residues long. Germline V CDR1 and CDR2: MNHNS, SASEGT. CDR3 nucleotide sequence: TGTGCCAGCAGCCCGACTAGCGGGGGGTTTGGAGATACGCAGTATTTT. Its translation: CASSPTSGGFGDTQYF.